This TCR beta chain was retrieved from a study of cytomegalovirus exposure and HLA in healthy donors. Germline V CDR1 and CDR2: LNHDA, SQIVND (reference sequence). CDR3 length: 16 amino acids. V trimming: 0 bases; J trimming: 2 bases; junction bases outside the gene matches: 3. Primers included in the PCR were 60 Vbeta and 13 Jbeta primers. The repertoire was sequenced with immunoSEQ multiplex PCR; TCRdb's copy has only in-frame clones and lacks some. This sample has about 88,000 clones, with about nine tenths found just once. Remarks on this clone: Its antigen is not known.

Study-wide findings and caveats: Prior analysis indicated that the majority of TCR beta V segments exhibited productivity approximately 90% or approximately 30% of the time. Analysis was carried out at a later point, and it linked a missense DCLRE1C variant to TCR beta V- and J-gene trimming. Accurate prediction of most subjects' HLA-A and HLA-B alleles from TCR beta sequences was reported.

This chain uses TRBV19 with TRBJ2-4; 8 nucleotides agree with TRBD1. The sequence was obtained from a man aged 18-30 years in good health and CMV-seronegative. The material sequenced was PBMCs. For the CDR3, the DNA is TGTGCCAGTAGTATAGATACAGGGGGAACCAAAAACATTCAGTACTTC. Its protein product is CASSIDTGGTKNIQYF.